This T cell receptor beta chain derives from a study of blood T cell repertoires in COVID-19. About the research overall: There were acute and convalescent COVID-19 samples, and they came from the United States, Italy and Spain.

CDR3 length equals 15 residues. Germline CDR1 and CDR2: SQVTM and ANQGSEA. The V segment lost 8 bases and the J segment 7 bases; nucleotides outside the gene matches: 11. Participants' own reports of clinical history determined their cohort assignment. Under the authors' procedure: Counts of nucleated cells, estimated from reference gene primer amplification, were obtained. TCRdb's copy holds only in-frame clones and misses some; the assay was immunoSEQ multiplex PCR. Clone size and the V and J calls come from that table; the DNA yielded D and trimming. The sample records fewer than 400,000 clones, 92% being singletons.

The rearrangement uses TRBV29-1 and TRBJ2-1; TRBD2 matches at 13 bases. The receptor's source is a woman aged 30 to 39 who had recovered from COVID-19. Sequencing was done on a sample of PBMCs or T cells enriched from blood (not recorded which). The CDR3 loop is CSSRGGTSGMNEQFF. The CDR3 DNA is TGCAGCTCCCGGGGGGGGACTAGCGGGATGAATGAGCAGTTCTTC.